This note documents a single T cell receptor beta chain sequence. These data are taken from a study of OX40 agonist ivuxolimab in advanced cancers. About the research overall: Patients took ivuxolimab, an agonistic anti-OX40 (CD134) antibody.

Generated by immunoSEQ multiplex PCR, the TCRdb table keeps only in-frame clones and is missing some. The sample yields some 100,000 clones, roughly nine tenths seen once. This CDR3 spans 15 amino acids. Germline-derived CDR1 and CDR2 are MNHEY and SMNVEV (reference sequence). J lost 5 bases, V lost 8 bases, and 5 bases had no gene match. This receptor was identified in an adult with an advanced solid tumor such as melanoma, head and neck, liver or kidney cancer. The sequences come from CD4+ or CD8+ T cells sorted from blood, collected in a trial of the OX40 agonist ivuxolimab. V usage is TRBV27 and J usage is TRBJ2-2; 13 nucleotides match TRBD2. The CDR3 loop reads CASRGLAGVTGELFF. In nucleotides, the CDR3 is TGTGCCAGCCGTGGACTAGCGGGGGTAACCGGGGAGCTGTTTTTT.